This TCR beta chain was captured by sequencing in a study of blood T cell repertoires in COVID-19. The wider study: Sources were T cells, B-cell-depleted T cells, or PBMCs; the material itself was cDNA or gDNA.

The CDR3 loop spans 15 amino acids. V was clipped by 6 bases and J by 3 bases; unmatched bases: 7. Germline V gene data show CDR1 as MRHNA and CDR2 as SNTAGT. Sequenced by immunoSEQ multiplex PCR; TCRdb stores in-frame clones only, minus some. Of 200,000 or so clones listed, roughly 80% were seen once; the top ten hold approximately 5%. This receptor was identified in a woman aged 60-75 years who had recovered from COVID-19. The chain joins TRBV6-4 to TRBJ2-2, with 7 positions matching TRBD1. The source material was peripheral blood. The CDR3 region has the DNA TGTGCCAGCAGCCCTGCCGGGACAGACACCGGGGAGCTGTTTTTT. Amino acid sequence: CASSPAGTDTGELFF.